This passage covers 10 T cell receptor beta chains from one sample sequenced in a study of blood T cell repertoires in COVID-19. Data came from immunoSEQ multiplex PCR; TCRdb stores just in-frame clones and leaves some out. The sample shows under 150,000 clones, about 85% of them seen only once. Sequences were obtained from peripheral blood. The receptors here all came from a human donor in a cohort sampled during active COVID-19.

The rearrangement uses TRBV10-1 and TRBJ1-3, with a weak D call TRBD1 (6 bases). From germline, CDR1 is WNHNN and CDR2 SYGVQD (reference sequence). Trimming stripped 5 bases from V and 4 bases from J, with 15 bases between. CDR3 length: 15 residues. Here the CDR3 reads CASSNYRARGNTIYF. The CDR3 DNA reads TGCGCCAGCAGTAACTACAGGGCTCGAGGAAACACCATATATTTT.

V gene TRBV3-1 (or the pseudogene TRBV3-2) combines with J gene TRBJ2-5, with D maybe TRBD2 (5 bases). Trimming stripped 0 bases from V and 1 base from J, with 15 bases between. The CDR3 extends over 17 amino acids. CDR1 and CDR2 from the germline V gene are LGHDT and YNNKEL (reference sequence). CDR3 sequence: CASSQDPIARGQETQYF. CDR3 bases: TGTGCCAGCAGCCAAGACCCGATCGCCCGGGGCCAAGAGACCCAGTACTTC.

The chain combines TRBV5-4 with TRBJ1-1; D is unclear. The CDR3 has 13 residues. Trimming removed 7 bases from V and 1 base from J, with 11 bases in between. The V gene's germline CDR1 is SGHNT and CDR2 YYREEE (reference sequence). As DNA, the CDR3 is TGTGCCAGCGCGCGGGAGAGGAACACTGAAGCTTTCTTT. Translation: CASARERNTEAFF.

The V gene is TRBV28, the J gene TRBJ1-3, with D possibly matching TRBD1 (6 bases). Trimming stripped 8 bases from V and 2 bases from J, with 10 bases between. Germline CDR1 and CDR2: MDHEN and SYDVKM. The CDR3 runs 13 residues. CDR3 sequence: CASFTGTGNTIYF. The CDR3 nucleotides read TGTGCCAGCTTTACAGGGACTGGAAACACCATATATTTT.

This chain uses TRBV11-2 with TRBJ2-2, with D perhaps matching TRBD1 (5 bases). V gave up 2 bases and J gave up 8 bases, with 21 bases separating them. CDR3 size: 17 residues. From germline, CDR1 is SGHAT and CDR2 FQNNGV. The CDR3 reads CASSLLKGIWKTGELFF. CDR3 coding DNA: TGTGCCAGCAGCTTACTCAAGGGGATTTGGAAGACGGGGGAGCTGTTTTTT.

The chain joins TRBV19 to TRBJ1-1; possible D gene TRBD1, 6 bases. V was clipped by 7 bases and J by 1 base, with 16 bases between them. CDR1 and CDR2 (germline): LNHDA, SQIVND (reference sequence). This CDR3 is built from 15 residues. The CDR3 DNA is TGTGCCAGTATCCCTGGGGCAGGGGAGAACACTGAAGCTTTCTTT. Translation: CASIPGAGENTEAFF.

The chain joins TRBV27 to TRBJ1-3, with 10 nucleotides matching TRBD1. Trimming removed 5 bases from V and 8 bases from J; junction bases left unmatched: 9. This CDR3 is built from 15 residues. The germline V gene encodes CDR1 MNHEY and CDR2 SMNVEV (reference sequence). The CDR3 loop reads CASSPPRDRGDTIYF. As DNA, the CDR3 is TGTGCCAGCAGTCCTCCCCGGGACAGGGGTGACACCATATATTTT.

V usage is TRBV3-1 (or the pseudogene TRBV3-2) and J usage is TRBJ1-1; a possible D gene is TRBD1 (6 bases). Germline lookup yields CDR1 LGHDT and CDR2 YNNKEL (reference sequence). The CDR3 runs to 12 residues. V lost 4 bases and J 7 bases, leaving 10 bases between the germline ends. The DNA for the CDR3 is TGTGCCAGCAGCCCCAGGGGCAATGAAGCTTTCTTT. Protein product: CASSPRGNEAFF.

The J gene is TRBJ2-3, the V gene TRBV10-3, with 8 bases aligning to TRBD2. CDR3 size: 14 residues. Germline-derived CDR1 and CDR2 are ENHRY and SYGVKD. Trimming took 5 bases from V and 6 from J; bases not matched to a gene: 7. CDR3 sequence reads: CAISYGGAADTQYF. In DNA form, the CDR3 reads TGTGCCATCAGTTACGGGGGGGCAGCCGATACGCAGTATTTT.

This chain joins TRBV11-2 and TRBJ1-1, with TRBD1 as a possible D gene (6 bases). This CDR3 has 14 residues. From germline, CDR1 is SGHAT and CDR2 FQNNGV. V was pared by 5 bases and J by 6 bases, with 16 bases between. DNA of the CDR3: TGTGCCAGCAGCACAACAGGGTGGGGGTCTGAAGCTTTCTTT. Residues: CASSTTGWGSEAFF.